Listed below are T cell receptor beta chains from one sample, sequenced in a study of blood T cell repertoires in COVID-19. The method was immunoSEQ multiplex PCR; TCRdb's version includes in-frame clones alone and lacks a portion of them. The data contain under 80,000 clones, 60% to 80% of them singletons. Sequenced: peripheral blood. These TCRs come from a man aged 80 or over with active or convalescent COVID-19. CDR3s include the opening cysteine and the closing phenylalanine or tryptophan. Fields, in order: CDR3 protein, CDR3 DNA, D gene, J gene, V gene, clone size. The D gene is left open where the match is weak. Clone sizes are given selectively: once, few, many, or a class where the clone is expanded.

CDR3 protein: CASSTRGGGQETQYF
CDR3 DNA: TGTGCCAGCAGCACCCGAGGGGGTGGCCAAGAGACCCAGTACTTC
D gene: -
J gene: TRBJ2-5
V gene: TRBV9
clone size: -

CDR3 protein: CASSTRTSAYNEQFF
CDR3 DNA: TGCGCCAGCAGCACGCGGACTAGCGCCTACAATGAGCAGTTCTTC
D gene: TRBD2
J gene: TRBJ2-1
V gene: TRBV5-1
clone size: -

CDR3 protein: CATLGLYLSGANVLTF
CDR3 DNA: TGCGCCACCCTGGGACTTTACCTCTCTGGGGCCAACGTCCTGACTTTC
D gene: -
J gene: TRBJ2-6
V gene: TRBV4-1
clone size: -

CDR3 protein: CASSLLALDEQFF
CDR3 DNA: TGTGCCAGCAGCTTACTAGCGCTGGATGAGCAGTTCTTC
D gene: -
J gene: TRBJ2-1
V gene: TRBV11-2
clone size: many

CDR3 protein: CARSLSGALEDLEANYGYTF
CDR3 DNA: TGTGCCAGAAGCTTGTCAGGGGCCCTAGAAGATCTGGAGGCTAACTATGGCTACACCTTC
D gene: -
J gene: TRBJ1-2
V gene: TRBV5-3
clone size: -

CDR3 protein: CASSRATGGAKNIQYF
CDR3 DNA: TGTGCCAGTAGCCGGGCGACAGGTGGGGCCAAAAACATTCAGTACTTC
D gene: -
J gene: TRBJ2-4
V gene: TRBV19
clone size: -

CDR3 protein: CASSREGGGNQPQHF
CDR3 DNA: TGCGCCAGCAGTCGGGAGGGTGGGGGCAATCAGCCCCAGCATTTT
D gene: -
J gene: TRBJ1-5
V gene: TRBV10-2
clone size: -

CDR3 protein: CASSVQQPPQGSLHF
CDR3 DNA: TGTGCCAGCAGCGTACAACAGCCACCTCAGGGGTCCCTCCACTTT
D gene: -
J gene: TRBJ1-6
V gene: TRBV7-6
clone size: -

CDR3 protein: CASSPDRQGTDTQYF
CDR3 DNA: TGTGCCAGCTCACCAGATCGGCAGGGGACAGATACGCAGTATTTT
D gene: -
J gene: TRBJ2-3
V gene: TRBV18
clone size: few

CDR3 protein: CAWSVSAGFRIQYF
CDR3 DNA: TGTGCCTGGAGTGTCTCGGCAGGATTTCGAATTCAGTACTTC
D gene: -
J gene: TRBJ2-4
V gene: TRBV30
clone size: once

CDR3 protein: CAAGAGPSGNTIYF
CDR3 DNA: TGTGCGGCGGGGGCAGGGCCCTCTGGAAACACCATATATTTT
D gene: -
J gene: TRBJ1-3
V gene: TRBV19
clone size: -

CDR3 protein: CASSVAPEPYEQYF
CDR3 DNA: TGTGCCAGCAGCGTAGCTCCGGAGCCCTACGAGCAGTACTTC
D gene: -
J gene: TRBJ2-7
V gene: TRBV9
clone size: -

CDR3 protein: CASSRVPPRGEKLFF
CDR3 DNA: TGTGCCAGCAGCCGGGTCCCTCCTAGGGGTGAAAAACTGTTTTTT
D gene: -
J gene: TRBJ1-4
V gene: TRBV7-9
clone size: once

CDR3 protein: CASSPGGYGYTF
CDR3 DNA: TGTGCCAGCAGCCCAGGGGGCTATGGCTACACCTTC
D gene: TRBD1
J gene: TRBJ1-2
V gene: TRBV3-1/TRBV3-2
clone size: -

CDR3 protein: CASSEYGTASNQPQHF
CDR3 DNA: TGTGCCAGCAGTGAATATGGGACAGCTAGCAATCAGCCCCAGCATTTT
D gene: TRBD1
J gene: TRBJ1-5
V gene: TRBV6-1
clone size: -

CDR3 protein: CASSLDWRTDTQYF
CDR3 DNA: TGTGCCAGCAGCTTAGATTGGAGGACCGATACGCAGTATTTT
D gene: -
J gene: TRBJ2-3
V gene: TRBV11-2
clone size: -

CDR3 protein: CASSPGTGGLLGQETQYF
CDR3 DNA: TGTGCCAGCTCACCCGGGACAGGGGGGCTCCTCGGGCAAGAGACCCAGTACTTC
D gene: TRBD1
J gene: TRBJ2-5
V gene: TRBV18
clone size: -

CDR3 protein: CASSLDINTEAFF
CDR3 DNA: TGTGCCAGCAGCTTGGACATAAACACTGAAGCTTTCTTT
D gene: -
J gene: TRBJ1-1
V gene: TRBV5-6
clone size: once

CDR3 protein: CASSYSGTRYNEQFF
CDR3 DNA: TGTGCCAGCAGTTACTCGGGGACTAGATACAATGAGCAGTTCTTC
D gene: TRBD2
J gene: TRBJ2-1
V gene: TRBV6-5
clone size: -

CDR3 protein: CASGQWFNQPQHF
CDR3 DNA: TGTGCCAGCGGGCAGTGGTTCAATCAGCCCCAGCATTTT
D gene: -
J gene: TRBJ1-5
V gene: TRBV7-2
clone size: -

CDR3 protein: CASSLVPGQGGEKLFF
CDR3 DNA: TGTGCCAGCAGCTTGGTACCGGGACAGGGAGGCGAAAAACTGTTTTTT
D gene: TRBD1
J gene: TRBJ1-4
V gene: TRBV5-6
clone size: few

CDR3 protein: CASSLEPAGGPAGELFF
CDR3 DNA: TGTGCCAGCAGCTTGGAGCCAGCGGGAGGGCCTGCCGGGGAGCTGTTTTTT
D gene: TRBD2
J gene: TRBJ2-2
V gene: TRBV5-4
clone size: -

CDR3 protein: CASSVATGGKDYGYTF
CDR3 DNA: TGTGCCAGCAGCGTAGCTACGGGGGGAAAGGACTATGGCTACACCTTC
D gene: -
J gene: TRBJ1-2
V gene: TRBV9
clone size: -

CDR3 protein: CATRMEGRLTGELFF
CDR3 DNA: TGTGCCACTAGGATGGAGGGCCGGCTTACCGGGGAGCTGTTTTTT
D gene: -
J gene: TRBJ2-2
V gene: TRBV28
clone size: -

CDR3 protein: CASSLVLAGVHEQYF
CDR3 DNA: TGTGCCAGCAGCTTGGTCCTAGCGGGAGTCCACGAGCAGTACTTC
D gene: TRBD2
J gene: TRBJ2-7
V gene: TRBV5-5
clone size: -

CDR3 protein: CASSVRDSSVDTQYF
CDR3 DNA: TGTGCCAGCAGCGTCCGGGACAGCAGTGTCGATACGCAGTATTTT
D gene: TRBD1
J gene: TRBJ2-3
V gene: TRBV9
clone size: -

CDR3 protein: CASSLPRGGTEAFF
CDR3 DNA: TGTGCCAGCAGCTTACCGAGGGGAGGGACTGAAGCTTTCTTT
D gene: -
J gene: TRBJ1-1
V gene: TRBV7-2
clone size: once